This TCR beta chain was sequenced in a study of technical replicates of blood from a few donors. Assay: immunoSEQ multiplex PCR; the TCRdb copy retains only in-frame clones and omits some. The repertoire holds roughly 60,000 clones, with approximately 87% as singletons. The receptor's source is a human donor in good health. Some clones in this sample may be carry-over from other donors' samples. Sequencing used PBMCs.

CDR3 coding DNA: TGTGCCAGCAGCATCCTTGATGGCGGAGAGCAGTTCTTC. Amino acid sequence: CASSILDGGEQFF. This sequence joins TRBV7-2 and TRBJ2-1; D unclear. The germline V gene has CDR1 SGHTA and CDR2 FQGNSA. The ends were cut back, 5 bases at V and 10 bases at J, with 15 bases in the middle. This CDR3 contains 13 residues.